These 3 T cell receptor beta chains were all obtained from the same sample, sequenced in a study of B cell selection in AIRE deficiency. Here immunoSEQ multiplex PCR was the method, and the copy in TCRdb shows in-frame clones only, minus some. The sample lists about 26,000 clones, 92% occurring once. The regulatory T cell sort gate was CD4+CD25hiCD127low/negative. What was sequenced was CD4+CD25+ Tregs sorted from PBMCs. Receptors were obtained from a human donor in good health.

The CDR3: CAITGGQGTEAFF. In DNA, the CDR3 is TGTGCCATCACCGGCGGACAGGGCACTGAAGCTTTCTTT. The V call is TRBV10-3, the J call TRBJ1-1, with TRBD1 identical over 8 bases. The V and J ends lost 7 bases and 4 bases, in that order; junction bases with no gene match: 5. CDR3 length: 13 residues. The germline gives CDR1 ENHRY, CDR2 SYGVKD.

The CDR3 spells CASSLSSGRGPGNTIYF. The CDR3 DNA is TGTGCCAGCAGTTTATCGTCGGGCAGGGGGCCTGGAAACACCATATATTTT. This rearrangement joins TRBV27 to TRBJ1-3; 8 bases map to TRBD1. J lost 2 bases, V lost 0 bases, and 6 bases had no gene match. The germline gives CDR1 MNHEY, CDR2 SMNVEV (reference sequence). The CDR3 runs to 17 residues.

This clone was counted a single time. The chain carries TRBV19 and TRBJ2-1, with 8 bases fitting TRBD1. CDR3 length: 14 residues. The germline gives CDR1 LNHDA, CDR2 SQIVND (reference sequence). Trimming cost V 6 bases and J 5 bases; bases outside gene matches: 6. CDR3 sequence: CASSHRGINNEQFF. The CDR3 nucleotides read TGTGCCAGTAGCCACAGGGGGATAAACAATGAGCAGTTCTTC.